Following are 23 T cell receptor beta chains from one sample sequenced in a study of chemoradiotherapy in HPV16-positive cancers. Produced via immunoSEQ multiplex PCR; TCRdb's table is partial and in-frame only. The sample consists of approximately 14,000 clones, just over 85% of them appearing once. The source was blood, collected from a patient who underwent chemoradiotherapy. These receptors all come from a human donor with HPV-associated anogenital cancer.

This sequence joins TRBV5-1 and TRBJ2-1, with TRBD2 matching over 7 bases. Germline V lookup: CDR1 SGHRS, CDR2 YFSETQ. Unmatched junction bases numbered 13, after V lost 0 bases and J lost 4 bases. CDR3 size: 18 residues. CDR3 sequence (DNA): TGCGCCAGCAGCTTGGCTCTCTCGTGGGCAGCGGGGTACAATGAGCAGTTCTTC. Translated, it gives CASSLALSWAAGYNEQFF.

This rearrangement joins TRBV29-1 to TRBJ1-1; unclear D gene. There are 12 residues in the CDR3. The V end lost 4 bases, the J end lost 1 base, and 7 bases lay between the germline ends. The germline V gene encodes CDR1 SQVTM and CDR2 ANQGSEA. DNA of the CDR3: TGCAGCGTTGGCCGGTCGAACACTGAAGCTTTCTTT. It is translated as CSVGRSNTEAFF.

DNA of the CDR3: TGCAGCGCATATTCGAGTGCGGGTACTGAAGCTTTCTTT. Translated, it gives CSAYSSAGTEAFF. The chain joins TRBV29-1 to TRBJ1-1; no definite D call. The V end was cut by 7 bases, the J end by 5 bases, with 17 bases between. Germline-derived CDR1 and CDR2 are SQVTM and ANQGSEA. The CDR3 contains 13 residues.

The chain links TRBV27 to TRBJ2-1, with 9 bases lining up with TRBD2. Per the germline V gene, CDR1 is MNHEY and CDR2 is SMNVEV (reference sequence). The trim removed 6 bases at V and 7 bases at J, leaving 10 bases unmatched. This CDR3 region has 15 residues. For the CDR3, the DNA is TGTGCCAGCAGATTTAGCGGGAGAACGGGGAATGAGCAGTTCTTC. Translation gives CASRFSGRTGNEQFF.

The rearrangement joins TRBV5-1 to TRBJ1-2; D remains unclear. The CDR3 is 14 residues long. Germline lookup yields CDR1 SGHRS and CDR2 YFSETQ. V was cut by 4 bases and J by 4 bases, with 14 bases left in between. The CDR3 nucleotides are TGCGCCAGCAGCGTGAACCGGCCCATCTATGGCTACACCTTC. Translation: CASSVNRPIYGYTF.

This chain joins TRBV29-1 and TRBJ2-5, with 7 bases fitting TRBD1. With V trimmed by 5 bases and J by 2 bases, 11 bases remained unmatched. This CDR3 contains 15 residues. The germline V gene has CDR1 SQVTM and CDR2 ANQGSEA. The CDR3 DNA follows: TGCAGCGTTACTCCCGGGACAGCGGAACAAGAGACCCAGTACTTC. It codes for CSVTPGTAEQETQYF.

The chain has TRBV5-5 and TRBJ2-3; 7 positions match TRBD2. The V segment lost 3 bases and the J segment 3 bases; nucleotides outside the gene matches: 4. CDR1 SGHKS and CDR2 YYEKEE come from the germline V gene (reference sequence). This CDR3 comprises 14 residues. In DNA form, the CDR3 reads TGTGCCAGCAGCTCGGGGACTACAACAGATACGCAGTATTTT. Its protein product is CASSSGTTTDTQYF.

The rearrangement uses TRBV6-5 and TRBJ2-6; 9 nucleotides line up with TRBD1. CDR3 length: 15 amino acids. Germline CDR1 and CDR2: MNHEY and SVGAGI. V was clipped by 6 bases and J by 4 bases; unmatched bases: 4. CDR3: CASRQGAGGANVLTF. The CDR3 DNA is TGTGCCAGCAGACAGGGGGCGGGCGGGGCCAACGTCCTGACTTTC.

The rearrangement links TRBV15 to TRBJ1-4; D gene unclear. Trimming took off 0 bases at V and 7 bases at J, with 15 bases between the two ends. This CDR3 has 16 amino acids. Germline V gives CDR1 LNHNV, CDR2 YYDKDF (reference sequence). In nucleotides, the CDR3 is TGTGCCACCAGCAGAGAGAGGGTACCCCCGGGTGAAAAACTGTTTTTT. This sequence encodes CATSRERVPPGEKLFF.

CDR3 loop: CASSPPMAGGGTSSYNEQFF. The CDR3 coding sequence is TGTGCCAGCTCACCACCGATGGCAGGGGGCGGTACGAGCTCCTACAATGAGCAGTTCTTC. V usage is TRBV18 and J usage is TRBJ2-1; the match to TRBD1 covers 8 bases. Trimming cost V 0 bases and J 0 bases; bases outside gene matches: 13. Germline-derived CDR1 and CDR2 are KGHSH and LQKENI. The CDR3 spans 20 residues.

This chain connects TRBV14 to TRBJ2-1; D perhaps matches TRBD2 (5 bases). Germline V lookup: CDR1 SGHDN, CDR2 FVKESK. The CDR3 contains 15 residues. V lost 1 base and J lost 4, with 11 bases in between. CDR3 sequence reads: CASSQVRRAYNEQFF. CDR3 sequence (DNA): TGTGCCAGCAGCCAAGTCCGGCGGGCATACAATGAGCAGTTCTTC. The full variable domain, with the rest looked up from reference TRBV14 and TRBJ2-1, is EAGVTQFPSHSVIEKGQTVTLRCDPISGHDNLYWYRRVMGKEIKFLLHFVKESKQDESGMPNNRFLAERTGGTYSTLKVQPAELEDSGVYFCASSQVRRAYNEQFFGPGTRLTVL.

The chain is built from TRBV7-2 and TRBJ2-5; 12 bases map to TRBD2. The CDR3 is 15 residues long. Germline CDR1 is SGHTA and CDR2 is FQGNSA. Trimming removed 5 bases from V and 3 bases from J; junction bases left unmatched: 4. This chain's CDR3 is CASSPPSGREETQYF. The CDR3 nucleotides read TGTGCCAGCAGCCCGCCTAGCGGGAGGGAAGAGACCCAGTACTTC. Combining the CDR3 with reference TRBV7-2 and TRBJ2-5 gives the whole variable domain GAGVSQSPSNKVTEKGKDVELRCDPISGHTALYWYRQSLGQGLEFLIYFQGNSAPDKSGLPSDRFSAERTGGSVSTLTIQRTQQEDSAVYLCASSPPSGREETQYFGPGTRLLVL.

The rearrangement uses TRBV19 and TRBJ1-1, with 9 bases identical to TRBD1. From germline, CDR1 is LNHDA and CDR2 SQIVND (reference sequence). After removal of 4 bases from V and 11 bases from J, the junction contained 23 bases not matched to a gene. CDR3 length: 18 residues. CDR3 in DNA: TGTGCCAGTAGTAGCGATCCGGGACAGGGATTTGATTCGAGCTTGGCTTTCTTT. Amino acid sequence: CASSSDPGQGFDSSLAFF.

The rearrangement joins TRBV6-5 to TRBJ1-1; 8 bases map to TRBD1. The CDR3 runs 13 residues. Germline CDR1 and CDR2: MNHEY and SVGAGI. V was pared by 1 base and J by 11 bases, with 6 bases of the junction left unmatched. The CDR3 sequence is CASSYLPRGHAFF. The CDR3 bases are TGTGCCAGCAGTTACTTACCCAGGGGGCACGCTTTCTTT.

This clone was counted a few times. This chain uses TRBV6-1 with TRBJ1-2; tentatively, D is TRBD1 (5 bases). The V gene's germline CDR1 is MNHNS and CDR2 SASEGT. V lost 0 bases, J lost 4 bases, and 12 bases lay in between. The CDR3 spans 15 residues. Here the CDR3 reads CASSEATGALYGYTF. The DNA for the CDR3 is TGTGCCAGCAGTGAAGCAACCGGGGCCCTCTATGGCTACACCTTC.

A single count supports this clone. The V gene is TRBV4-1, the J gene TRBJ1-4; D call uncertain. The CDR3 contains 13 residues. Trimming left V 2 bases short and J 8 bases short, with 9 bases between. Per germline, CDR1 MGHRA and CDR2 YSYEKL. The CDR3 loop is CASSQLQREKLFF. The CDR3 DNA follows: TGCGCCAGCAGCCAACTACAGCGGGAAAAACTGTTTTTT.

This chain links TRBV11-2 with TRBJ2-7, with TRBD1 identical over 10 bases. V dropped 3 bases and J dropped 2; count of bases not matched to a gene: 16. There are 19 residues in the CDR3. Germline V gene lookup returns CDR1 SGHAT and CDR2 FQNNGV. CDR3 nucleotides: TGTGCCAGCAGCTTTCCAACGGGACAGGGGAATCTATACCCCTACGAGCAGTACTTC. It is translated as CASSFPTGQGNLYPYEQYF.

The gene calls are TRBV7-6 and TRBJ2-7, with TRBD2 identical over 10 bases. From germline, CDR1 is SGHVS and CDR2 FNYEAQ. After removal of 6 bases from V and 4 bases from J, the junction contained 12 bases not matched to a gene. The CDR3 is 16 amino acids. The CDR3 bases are TGTGCCAGCAGTTCGGGGACTAGCGCCCCTCGGTACGAGCAGTACTTC. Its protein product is CASSSGTSAPRYEQYF.

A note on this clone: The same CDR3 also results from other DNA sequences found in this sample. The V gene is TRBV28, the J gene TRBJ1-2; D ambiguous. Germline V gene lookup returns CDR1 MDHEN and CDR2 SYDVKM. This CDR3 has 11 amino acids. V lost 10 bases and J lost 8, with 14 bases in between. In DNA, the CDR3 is TGTGCCACCGCCTTGGGTCGGGGCTACACCTTC. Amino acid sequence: CATALGRGYTF.

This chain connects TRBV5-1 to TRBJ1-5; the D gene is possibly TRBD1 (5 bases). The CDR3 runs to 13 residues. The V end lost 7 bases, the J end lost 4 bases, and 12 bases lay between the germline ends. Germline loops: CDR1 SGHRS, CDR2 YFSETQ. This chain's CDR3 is CASAAGPNQPQHF. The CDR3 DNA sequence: TGCGCCAGCGCGGCAGGGCCAAATCAGCCCCAGCATTTT.

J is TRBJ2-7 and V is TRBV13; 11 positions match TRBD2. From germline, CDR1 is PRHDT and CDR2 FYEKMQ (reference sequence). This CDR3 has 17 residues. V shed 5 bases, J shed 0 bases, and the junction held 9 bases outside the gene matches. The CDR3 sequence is CASSLRGGLAGSYEQYF. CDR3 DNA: TGTGCCAGCAGCCTCCGAGGTGGACTAGCGGGCTCCTACGAGCAGTACTTC.

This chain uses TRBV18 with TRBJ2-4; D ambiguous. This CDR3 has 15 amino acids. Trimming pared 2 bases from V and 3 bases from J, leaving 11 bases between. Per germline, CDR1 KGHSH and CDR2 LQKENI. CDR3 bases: TGTGCCAGCTCACCAGGTCGGGTGGACAAAAACATTCAGTACTTC. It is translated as CASSPGRVDKNIQYF. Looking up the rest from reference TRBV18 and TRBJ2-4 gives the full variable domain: NAGVMQNPRHLVRRRGQEARLRCSPMKGHSHVYWYRQLPEEGLKFMVYLQKENIIDESGMPKERFSAEFPKEGPSILRIQQVVRGDSAAYFCASSPGRVDKNIQYFGAGTRLSVL.

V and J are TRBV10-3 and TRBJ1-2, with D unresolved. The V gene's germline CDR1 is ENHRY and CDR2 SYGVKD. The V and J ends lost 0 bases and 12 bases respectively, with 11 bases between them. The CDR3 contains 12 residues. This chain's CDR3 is CAISESMVSHTF. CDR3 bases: TGTGCCATCAGTGAGTCGATGGTTTCTCACACCTTC.